A single sample gave rise to the 31 T cell receptor beta chains below, sequenced in a study of blood T cell repertoires in COVID-19. The method was immunoSEQ multiplex PCR; TCRdb's version includes in-frame clones alone and lacks a portion of them. The data show approximately 170,000 clones, with 70% to 90% seen just once and approximately 2% held by the top ten. The sample was peripheral blood. These receptors were obtained from a young man who had recovered from COVID-19.

Written as DNA, the CDR3 is TGTGCCAGCAGCCCAGGACAGGGTAGAACAGAGACCCAGTACTTC. It specifies CASSPGQGRTETQYF. The chain recombines TRBV7-2 with TRBJ2-5, with TRBD1 matching over 8 bases. Losses at the gene ends were 5 bases for V and 4 bases for J; bases not matched to a gene: 9. This CDR3 region has 15 residues. From germline, CDR1 is SGHTA and CDR2 FQGNSA.

The chain has TRBV28 and TRBJ2-3, with TRBD1 as a possible D gene (5 bases). The CDR3 has 13 amino acids. Looked up from germline, CDR1 is MDHEN and CDR2 is SYDVKM. V was pared by 7 bases and J by 2 bases, with 10 bases between. The CDR3 sequence: CASTQDFTDTQYF. For the CDR3, the DNA is TGTGCCAGCACACAGGATTTCACAGATACGCAGTATTTT.

V and J are TRBV28 and TRBJ1-2; D gene ambiguous. The V end lost 3 bases, the J end lost 0 bases, and 11 bases lay between the germline ends. CDR3 length: 15 residues. Germline V lookup: CDR1 MDHEN, CDR2 SYDVKM. CDR3 nucleotides: TGTGCCAGCAGTTTCAAGCGGTTCGCTAACTATGGCTACACCTTC. This gives the protein CASSFKRFANYGYTF.

V and J are TRBV7-2 and TRBJ1-3; weak D call: TRBD1 (5 bases). With 5 bases removed from V and 0 bases from J, the gap between germline ends came to 14 bases. CDR1 is SGHTA, CDR2 FQGNSA, per germline. The CDR3 contains 16 residues. The CDR3 region is CASSPRDFYSGNTIYF. The CDR3 DNA reads as TGTGCCAGCAGCCCCCGGGACTTCTACTCTGGAAACACCATATATTTT.

This clone was recorded a few times. The chain combines TRBV4-2 with TRBJ2-5, with 9 bases identical to TRBD2. Per germline, CDR1 LGHNA and CDR2 YNFKEQ. The CDR3 has 17 amino acids. With 0 bases clipped from V and 0 bases from J, the junction kept 5 bases outside the gene matches. This CDR3 is CASSQDGLARDQETQYF. CDR3 DNA: TGTGCCAGCAGCCAAGATGGACTAGCGCGAGACCAAGAGACCCAGTACTTC.

The chain has TRBV5-1 and TRBJ1-2, with D maybe TRBD1 (6 bases). The CDR3 is made up of 13 amino acids. CDR1 and CDR2 (germline): SGHRS, YFSETQ. Trimming pared 2 bases from V and 4 bases from J, leaving 9 bases between. The CDR3 nucleotides read TGCGCCAGCAGCTTCGCAGGGGCCTATGGCTACACCTTC. It specifies CASSFAGAYGYTF.

The chain uses TRBV5-1 and TRBJ1-2; D gene uncertain. The V gene lost 2 bases and the J gene lost 8 bases, with 10 bases spanning the gap. The CDR3 spans 12 residues. Looked up from germline, CDR1 is SGHRS and CDR2 is YFSETQ. The CDR3 DNA reads TGCGCCAGCAGCTTAGACGGGTACGGCTACACCTTC. This gives the protein CASSLDGYGYTF.

The V gene is TRBV7-2, the J gene TRBJ2-3; 12 bases fit TRBD2. Per germline, CDR1 SGHTA and CDR2 FQGNSA. V lost 1 base, J lost 10 bases, and 9 bases stayed unmatched. The CDR3 contains 16 residues. CDR3 DNA: TGTGCCAGCAGCTTAGGGGGACTAGCGGGTGCCTTAGCGCAGTATTTT. This codes for CASSLGGLAGALAQYF.

The V call is TRBV11-1, the J call TRBJ2-3; TRBD2 matches 7 bases. Germline lookup yields CDR1 SGHAT and CDR2 FQDESV (reference sequence). Unmatched junction bases numbered 8, after V lost 8 bases and J lost 3 bases. The CDR3 spans 14 residues. The CDR3 DNA is TGTGCCAGCGCTAGCGGTCCGACGACAGATACGCAGTATTTT. Protein: CASASGPTTDTQYF.

This rearrangement joins TRBV7-2 to TRBJ1-4; no reliable D call. Germline loops: CDR1 SGHTA, CDR2 FQGNSA. V lost 5 bases to trimming and J lost 8 bases, with 18 bases between them. CDR3 size: 15 residues. The CDR3 region has the DNA TGTGCCAGCAGCCCGAGAACGGGGTTGACAGAAAAACTGTTTTTT. Its translation: CASSPRTGLTEKLFF. The whole variable domain, remainder taken from reference TRBV7-2 and TRBJ1-4, is GAGVSQSPSNKVTEKGKDVELRCDPISGHTALYWYRQSLGQGLEFLIYFQGNSAPDKSGLPSDRFSAERTGGSVSTLTIQRTQQEDSAVYLCASSPRTGLTEKLFFGSGTQLSVL.

The genes are TRBV25-1 and TRBJ2-2; maybe TRBD1 (6 bases). The V end lost 3 bases, the J end lost 5 bases, and 13 bases lay between the germline ends. This CDR3 contains 15 residues. CDR1 MGHDK and CDR2 SYGVNS come from the germline V gene. The CDR3 DNA reads as TGTGCCAGCAGTGACTTCGGGACACCGACCGGGGAGCTGTTTTTT. Protein sequence: CASSDFGTPTGELFF.

The chain couples TRBV5-1 to TRBJ1-5; D is ambiguous. CDR1 and CDR2 from the germline V gene are SGHRS and YFSETQ. Trimming cost V 4 bases and J 4 bases, with 15 bases left between them. This CDR3 spans 15 amino acids. The CDR3 DNA is TGCGCCAGCAGCCCAGATGCGGCCTTGAATCAGCCCCAGCATTTT. It specifies CASSPDAALNQPQHF.

The rearrangement uses TRBV18 and TRBJ2-7; the match to TRBD2 covers 8 bases. In germline, CDR1 is KGHSH, CDR2 LQKENI. This CDR3 is built from 15 residues. The trim removed 4 bases at V and 0 bases at J, leaving 5 bases unmatched. CDR3 loop: CASSLSTSDSYEQYF. CDR3 DNA sequence: TGTGCCAGCTCACTTTCGACTAGCGACTCCTACGAGCAGTACTTC.

The chain combines TRBV18 with TRBJ1-2; D not certain. V was pared by 3 bases and J by 4 bases, with 15 bases between. Per the germline V gene, CDR1 is KGHSH and CDR2 is LQKENI. This CDR3 is built from 15 residues. CDR3 in amino acids: CASSPGVQSLYGYTF. The CDR3 DNA is TGTGCCAGCTCACCGGGAGTGCAGTCTCTCTATGGCTACACCTTC.

This rearrangement joins TRBV7-2 to TRBJ1-1; no clear D. Trimming removed 1 base at V and 1 base at J, with 7 bases between. The CDR3 length is 14 residues. Germline CDR1 and CDR2: SGHTA and FQGNSA. CDR3 in amino acids: CASSLVHSNTEAFF. As DNA, the CDR3 is TGTGCCAGCAGCTTAGTCCATTCGAACACTGAAGCTTTCTTT.

This chain links TRBV5-6 with TRBJ2-7, with D maybe TRBD2 (6 bases). Germline V lookup: CDR1 SGHDT, CDR2 YYEEEE. V was shortened by 3 bases and J by 5 bases, with 15 bases between the two germline ends. The CDR3 has 14 amino acids. CDR3 bases: TGTGCCAGCAGCTGGTCCGGGACTCCTGACGAGCAGTACTTC. Translated, it gives CASSWSGTPDEQYF.

The J gene is TRBJ2-1, the V gene TRBV4-3, with D tentatively TRBD1 (5 bases). The V gene lost 0 bases and the J gene lost 7 bases, with 10 bases spanning the gap. The germline V gene encodes CDR1 LGHNA and CDR2 YSLEER. This CDR3 region has 14 residues. In DNA, the CDR3 is TGCGCCAGCAGCCAAGATGTAGACAGAAATGAGCAGTTCTTC. This sequence encodes CASSQDVDRNEQFF.

This chain links TRBV4-3 with TRBJ1-2; maybe TRBD1 (5 bases). Germline CDR1 is LGHNA and CDR2 is YSLEER. The CDR3 sequence is 16 residues long. V was trimmed by 0 bases and J by 6 bases, leaving 17 bases between them. The CDR3 reads CASSQDFTTANHGYTF. The CDR3 DNA reads as TGCGCCAGCAGCCAAGATTTCACGACAGCCAACCATGGCTACACCTTC.

The gene calls are TRBV6-5 and TRBJ2-7, with 12 bases aligning to TRBD2. Germline loops: CDR1 MNHEY, CDR2 SVGAGI. The CDR3 contains 14 residues. The ends lost 4 bases at V and 6 bases at J; junction bases unmatched: 4. The CDR3 loop is CASSSGLAGPEQYF. CDR3 DNA: TGTGCCAGCAGTTCCGGACTAGCGGGACCCGAGCAGTACTTC.

The V and J genes are TRBV6-5 and TRBJ2-7, with TRBD2 matching over 8 bases. Germline-derived CDR1 and CDR2 are MNHEY and SVGAGI. Unmatched junction bases numbered 1, after V lost 9 bases and J lost 0 bases. The CDR3 covers 12 residues. CDR3 sequence reads: CASSGISYEQYF. CDR3 in DNA: TGTGCCAGTAGCGGGATCTCCTACGAGCAGTACTTC.

The rearrangement links TRBV29-1 to TRBJ2-3; tentative D call: TRBD2 (6 bases). Trimming took 2 bases from V and 4 from J, leaving 16 bases between them. Germline V gene sequence: CDR1 SQVTM, CDR2 ANQGSEA. CDR3 length equals 15 residues. The CDR3 sequence: CSVESAGRSPDTQYF. CDR3 DNA sequence: TGCAGCGTTGAATCCGCGGGGAGAAGCCCAGATACGCAGTATTTT.

The chain carries TRBV18 and TRBJ2-7; TRBD1 matches 7 bases. J lost 4 bases, V lost 3 bases, and 12 bases had no gene match. The CDR3 has 16 residues. The germline V gene has CDR1 KGHSH and CDR2 LQKENI. The CDR3 loop is CASSPPLGQERYEQYF. In DNA form, the CDR3 reads TGTGCCAGCTCACCCCCCCTAGGACAGGAACGATACGAGCAGTACTTC.

The rearrangement joins TRBV18 to TRBJ2-7; TRBD1 aligns across 9 bases. The CDR3 extends over 14 amino acids. Unmatched junction bases numbered 9, after V lost 6 bases and J lost 6 bases. Germline V CDR1 and CDR2: KGHSH, LQKENI. CDR3 protein: CASSPGQGPSEQYF. In nucleotides, the CDR3 is TGTGCCAGCTCCCCGGGACAGGGCCCTTCCGAGCAGTACTTC. The whole variable domain, remainder taken from reference TRBV18 and TRBJ2-7, is NAGVMQNPRHLVRRRGQEARLRCSPMKGHSHVYWYRQLPEEGLKFMVYLQKENIIDESGMPKERFSAEFPKEGPSILRIQQVVRGDSAAYFCASSPGQGPSEQYFGPGTRLTVT.

For the CDR3, the DNA is TGTGCCAGCAGCTTGGACTCTTACAATGAGCAGTTCTTC. Its protein is CASSLDSYNEQFF. The chain carries TRBV5-4 and TRBJ2-1; D not resolved. V lost 0 bases to trimming and J lost 4 bases, with 5 bases between them. CDR1 and CDR2 from the germline V gene are SGHNT and YYREEE (reference sequence). The CDR3 length is 13 residues.

Only one count was recorded for this clone. The V call is TRBV5-8, the J call TRBJ2-7; 11 positions match TRBD2. V trimming: 5 bases; J trimming: 5 bases; junction bases outside the gene matches: 6. The germline V gene has CDR1 SGHTS and CDR2 YDEGEE. The CDR3 is 14 residues long. CDR3 sequence (DNA): TGTGCCAGCAGACCTACTAGCGGGAGCGACGAGCAGTACTTC. Its translation: CASRPTSGSDEQYF.

The chain combines TRBV19 with TRBJ1-5; no reliable D call. Deletions cut 5 bases from V and 4 bases from J, with 15 bases between. The CDR3 spans 15 residues. Germline V CDR1 and CDR2: LNHDA, SQIVND (reference sequence). The CDR3 here is CASSDGQLLNQPQHF. The CDR3, as DNA: TGTGCCAGTAGTGATGGCCAGCTACTAAATCAGCCCCAGCATTTT.

The rearrangement joins TRBV27 to TRBJ2-3, with TRBD2 matching over 7 bases. This CDR3 has 16 amino acids. Trimming cost V 5 bases and J 1 base; bases outside gene matches: 9. Looked up from germline, CDR1 is MNHEY and CDR2 is SMNVEV (reference sequence). The CDR3: CASSPASGLGTDTQYF. The CDR3 DNA reads as TGTGCCAGCAGTCCAGCTAGCGGTTTAGGCACAGATACGCAGTATTTT.

The chain carries TRBV29-1 and TRBJ2-1; 7 nucleotides agree with TRBD2. The germline V gene encodes CDR1 SQVTM and CDR2 ANQGSEA. The CDR3 contains 13 residues. The V and J ends lost 6 bases and 6 bases, in that order; junction bases with no gene match: 8. The CDR3 DNA reads as TGCAGCGTGACCATGACTAGCTTCAATGAGCAGTTCTTC. Amino acids: CSVTMTSFNEQFF.

The chain has TRBV5-4 and TRBJ2-5; D is unresolved. Germline CDR1 and CDR2: SGHNT and YYREEE (reference sequence). V lost 1 base and J 5 bases, leaving 9 bases between the germline ends. This CDR3 region has 13 residues. The CDR3 reads CASSLTLAETQYF. The CDR3 nucleotides read TGTGCCAGCAGCTTGACGTTGGCCGAGACCCAGTACTTC.

The V call is TRBV19, the J call TRBJ1-2; D gene unclear. V shed 3 bases and J shed 3 bases, with 14 bases lying between them. Germline V lookup: CDR1 LNHDA, CDR2 SQIVND (reference sequence). CDR3 length: 15 amino acids. CDR3 in DNA: TGTGCCAGTAGTATGTTGGTGCCTACTGACTATGGCTACACCTTC. It is translated as CASSMLVPTDYGYTF.

The chain carries TRBV11-2 and TRBJ2-2, with TRBD2 matching over 8 bases. The V and J ends lost 4 bases and 1 base, in that order; junction bases with no gene match: 5. CDR1 is SGHAT, CDR2 FQNNGV, per germline. The CDR3 runs 16 residues. The CDR3 region has the DNA TGTGCCAGCAGCTCCCTTAGCGGGAAGAACACCGGGGAGCTGTTTTTT. Protein product: CASSSLSGKNTGELFF.